This T cell receptor beta chain was obtained from a study of blood T cell repertoires in COVID-19. V lost 2 bases to trimming and J lost 4 bases, with 7 bases between them. Germline lookup yields CDR1 MNHEY and CDR2 SMNVEV (reference sequence). This CDR3 spans 13 amino acids. Participants, roughly 18 to 90 years old, spanned fewer than 30 US areas. The repertoire was sequenced with immunoSEQ multiplex PCR; TCRdb's copy has only in-frame clones and lacks some. Seen here are nearly 200,000 clones, around 90% observed once, and the top ten hold 6.5% to 9%. The receptor was derived from a woman aged 18-29 years who had recovered from COVID-19. The chain is built from TRBV27 and TRBJ2-3, with D maybe TRBD1 (6 bases). The material sequenced was PBMCs or T cells enriched from blood (not recorded which). CDR3 DNA: TGTGCCAGCAGTTTACAGGGGCCAGATACGCAGTATTTT. This encodes CASSLQGPDTQYF.